These 10 T cell receptor beta chains were sequenced from one sample in a study of blood T cell repertoires in COVID-19. Sequenced by immunoSEQ multiplex PCR; TCRdb stores in-frame clones only, minus some. The sample has 85,000 to 120,000 clones, roughly 81% seen once. Input material: peripheral blood. Source of these receptors: a middle-aged man with active or convalescent COVID-19.

The rearrangement uses TRBV7-8 and TRBJ1-4; no clear D gene. From germline, CDR1 is SGHVS and CDR2 FQNEAQ. V was trimmed by 5 bases and J by 13 bases, leaving 20 bases between them. The CDR3 consists of 14 residues. The CDR3 bases are TGTGCCAGCAGCCAATACCCCCCTAGCGGCGGACTGTTTTTT. Its protein product is CASSQYPPSGGLFF.

The chain employs TRBV19 and TRBJ2-7, with 9 bases lining up with TRBD2. The CDR3 spans 16 residues. Germline V gene lookup returns CDR1 LNHDA and CDR2 SQIVND (reference sequence). The V gene end was trimmed by 3 bases and the J gene end by 0 bases; junction bases not matched to a gene: 6. CDR3 coding DNA: TGTGCCAGTAGTATCGGGCTAGCGGGGATCTCCTACGAGCAGTACTTC. It specifies CASSIGLAGISYEQYF.

This clone was detected only a few times. This chain uses TRBV9 with TRBJ2-1, with D uncertain. Germline V gene data show CDR1 as SGDLS and CDR2 as YYNGEE. Trimming removed 2 bases from V and 3 bases from J, with 9 bases in between. CDR3 length: 14 amino acids. This chain's CDR3 is CASSVDFSYNEQFF. CDR3 bases: TGTGCCAGCAGCGTCGACTTCAGCTACAATGAGCAGTTCTTC.

This clone was detected only once. V usage is TRBV19 and J usage is TRBJ1-2; 10 bases align to TRBD1. Germline V gene sequence: CDR1 LNHDA, CDR2 SQIVND (reference sequence). This CDR3 region has 13 residues. The V gene end was trimmed by 7 bases and the J gene end by 4 bases; junction bases not matched to a gene: 3. Here the CDR3 reads CASKGTGVYGYTF. CDR3 bases: TGTGCCAGTAAAGGGACAGGGGTCTATGGCTACACCTTC. The full variable domain, in which reference TRBV19 and TRBJ1-2 provide the parts outside the CDR3, is DGGITQSPKYLFRKEGQNVTLSCEQNLNHDAMYWYRQDPGQGLRLIYYSQIVNDFQKGDIAEGYSVSREKKESFPLTVTSAQKNPTAFYLCASKGTGVYGYTFGSGTRLTVV.

V gene TRBV6-6 combines with J gene TRBJ1-6; no definite D call. This CDR3 is built from 16 residues. Germline values: CDR1 MNHNY, CDR2 SVGAGI (reference sequence). V was shortened by 2 bases and J by 2 bases, with 10 bases between the two germline ends. This CDR3 reads CASSYPSRTYNSPLHF. CDR3 DNA: TGTGCCAGCAGTTACCCCTCTAGGACCTATAATTCACCCCTCCACTTT.

The genes are TRBV7-9 and TRBJ1-1; 9 bases fit TRBD1. The CDR3 totals 15 residues. V gave up 3 bases and J gave up 3 bases; unmatched junction bases: 5. From germline, CDR1 is SEHNR and CDR2 FQNEAQ (reference sequence). This CDR3 is CASSFRQGEYTEAFF. The CDR3 DNA follows: TGTGCCAGCAGCTTTAGACAGGGGGAATACACTGAAGCTTTCTTT.

The chain couples TRBV30 to TRBJ1-5; 9 bases align to TRBD1. The V segment lost 1 base and the J segment 5 bases; nucleotides outside the gene matches: 3. The CDR3 is 14 residues long. Germline V gene sequence: CDR1 GTSNPN, CDR2 SVGIG (reference sequence). The CDR3 loop is CAWSEQGAHQPQHF. The CDR3 DNA reads as TGTGCCTGGAGTGAACAGGGGGCCCATCAGCCCCAGCATTTT.

The chain recombines TRBV5-6 with TRBJ2-7; D possibly corresponds to TRBD1 (7 bases). The CDR3 consists of 17 residues. With 2 bases removed from V and 1 base from J, the gap between germline ends came to 19 bases. The germline gives CDR1 SGHDT, CDR2 YYEEEE. This CDR3 is CASSLFGGGTESYEQYF. CDR3 sequence (DNA): TGTGCCAGCAGCTTATTTGGAGGGGGGACAGAGTCCTACGAGCAGTACTTC.

Points on this clone: This could be a read error, since a much larger clone is one nucleotide away. J is TRBJ2-7 and V is TRBV7-2, with a tentative D call TRBD1 (6 bases). The ends were cut back, 3 bases at V and 0 bases at J, with 6 bases in the middle. Germline CDR1 reads SGHTA; CDR2 reads FQGNSA. This CDR3 region has 13 residues. The CDR3 loop is CASSLDSSYEQYF. The CDR3 region has the DNA TGTGCCAGCAGCTTGGACAGCTCCTACGAGCAGTACTTC.

The chain employs TRBV6-5 and TRBJ1-4; 7 bases are shared with TRBD1. The germline V gene has CDR1 MNHEY and CDR2 SVGAGI. V gave up 7 bases and J gave up 8 bases; unmatched junction bases: 16. This CDR3 is 16 amino acids long. The CDR3 region has the DNA TGTGCCAGCACGTACTCCCCCGGACAGGCAGAGGAAAAACTGTTTTTT. Its protein product is CASTYSPGQAEEKLFF.